The 8 T cell receptor beta chains given below trace back to one sample, sequenced in a study of CD8+ T cells in alopecia areata. RNA was isolated and reverse transcribed to cDNA, the sequencing template. The data were produced by immunoSEQ multiplex PCR, yet TCRdb's version contains in-frame clones alone and is incomplete. The sample yields some 200,000 clones, 40% to 45% seen once. The treatment was: oral pan-JAK inhibitor, 5-10 mg twice daily. Sequencing used CD4+ T cells sorted from blood, obtained around week 37, from a patient treated with tofacitinib. Source of these receptors: a human donor with alopecia areata.

The chain combines TRBV30 with TRBJ2-7; possible D gene TRBD2, 5 bases. V gave up 2 bases and J gave up 1 base, with 15 bases separating them. From germline, CDR1 is GTSNPN and CDR2 SVGIG (reference sequence). This CDR3 comprises 15 residues. Written as DNA, the CDR3 is TGTGCCTGGAGTCCCCTCGCAGCGGTGTCCTACGAGCAGTACTTC. This gives the protein CAWSPLAAVSYEQYF.

There are a few counts of this clone. The gene calls are TRBV29-1 and TRBJ2-2; 9 bases agree with TRBD1. The trim removed 4 bases at V and 5 bases at J, leaving 5 bases unmatched. Germline V gene lookup returns CDR1 SQVTM and CDR2 ANQGSEA. CDR3 size: 14 residues. The CDR3 DNA reads as TGCAGCGTTGTACAGGGGGCTTTGACCGGGGAGCTGTTTTTT. Translated, it gives CSVVQGALTGELFF.

This sequence joins TRBV5-1 and TRBJ2-7; 10 bases match TRBD1. The CDR3 totals 17 residues. Germline trimming cut 4 bases from V and 2 bases from J; bases unmatched to any gene: 12. CDR1 and CDR2 (germline): SGHRS, YFSETQ. The CDR3 DNA follows: TGCGCCAGCAGCCTTGGACAGGGGGAAACTAAGGCCTACGAGCAGTACTTC. Its translation: CASSLGQGETKAYEQYF.

This chain links TRBV25-1 with TRBJ2-7; D is unclear. This CDR3 contains 12 residues. Per germline, CDR1 MGHDK and CDR2 SYGVNS. Trimming took 2 bases from V and 2 from J, leaving 4 bases between them. CDR3 protein: CASSENAYEQYF. The CDR3 DNA reads as TGTGCCAGCAGTGAAAACGCCTACGAGCAGTACTTC.

V usage is TRBV2 and J usage is TRBJ1-4, with D possibly TRBD1 on 5 matching bases. The CDR3 spans 13 residues. Germline V gene lookup returns CDR1 SNHLY and CDR2 FYNNEI. Trimming took off 7 bases at V and 3 bases at J, with 9 bases between the two ends. CDR3 residues: CASTGTANEKLFF. The CDR3 DNA follows: TGTGCCAGCACCGGGACGGCTAATGAAAAACTGTTTTTT. The full variable domain, in which reference TRBV2 and TRBJ1-4 provide the parts outside the CDR3, is EPEVTQTPSHQVTQMGQEVILRCVPISNHLYFYWYRQILGQKVEFLVSFYNNEISEKSEIFDDQFSVERPDGSNFTLKIRSTKLEDSAMYFCASTGTANEKLFFGSGTQLSVL.

This rearrangement joins TRBV28 to TRBJ2-3; 7 bases line up with TRBD2. The CDR3 runs to 12 residues. From germline, CDR1 is MDHEN and CDR2 SYDVKM. The V gene end was trimmed by 6 bases and the J gene end by 4 bases; junction bases not matched to a gene: 1. CDR3 nucleotides: TGTGCCAGCAGGGGGAGGGCAGATACGCAGTATTTT. Protein product: CASRGRADTQYF.

The chain couples TRBV6-5 to TRBJ2-5; D is unresolved. The germline gives CDR1 MNHEY, CDR2 SVGAGI. This CDR3 contains 12 residues. Trimming took off 0 bases at V and 8 bases at J, with 7 bases between the two ends. DNA of the CDR3: TGTGCCAGCAGTTACTCGATGCAAACCCAGTACTTC. This sequence encodes CASSYSMQTQYF.

The CDR3 is CASSLSLNTEAFF. The CDR3 DNA reads as TGTGCCAGCAGCTTATCGCTGAACACTGAAGCTTTCTTT. The chain employs TRBV7-9 and TRBJ1-1; the D is unclear. Germline V gene data show CDR1 as SEHNR and CDR2 as FQNEAQ (reference sequence). Trimming removed 2 bases at V and 0 bases at J, with 4 bases between. CDR3 size: 13 residues.